This TCR beta chain was captured in a study of shared clonotypes between healthy human individuals. On the study more broadly: CD4 naive and CD4 memory each took three plates per donor, while CD8 naive took two and CD8 memory one.

Sequenced by immunoSEQ multiplex PCR; TCRdb stores in-frame clones only, minus some. Among some 240,000 clones listed, 60% to 70% were seen once. V lost 1 base to trimming and J lost 6 bases; unmatched junction nucleotides: 6. The CDR3 extends over 15 amino acids. Germline V gene lookup returns CDR1 SGHKS and CDR2 YYEKEE (reference sequence). The rearrangement links TRBV5-5 to TRBJ1-5; 8 bases fit TRBD1. Source material: memory CD4+ T cells sorted from blood. Subset given: CD45RA-negative fraction. The clonotype was recovered from a man aged 25-45 years in good health. The CDR3 region is CASSLRTGFGQPQHF. CDR3 in DNA: TGTGCCAGCAGCTTGAGGACAGGGTTCGGTCAGCCCCAGCATTTT.